These 10 T cell receptor beta chains originate from one sample sequenced in a study of shared clonotypes between healthy human individuals (dated by TCRdb to between 2020 and 2021). The method behind the library was the immunoSEQ multiplex PCR assay. The source is immuneACCESS, and TCRdb retained only in-frame sequences with V and J called. Part of the clones is not carried over; for the studies checked, unresolved V genes explain less than half of this, and the remainder is unexplained. The sample profile shows roughly 1 million clones; about 74% of them were found once. The top ten clones comprise 1.5% of the sample. The material sequenced was memory CD4+ T cells sorted from blood. This sample's cell subset or site label indicates: CD45RA-negative fraction. The source of these receptors is a man between 18 and 35 years old in good health.

The DNA for the CDR3 is TGTGCCAGCAGTCTCGGGGGCCGGGGCACAGATACGCAGTATTTT. Protein product: CASSLGGRGTDTQYF. This chain uses TRBV28 with TRBJ2-3; D may match TRBD1 or TRBD2 (6 bases each). V dropped 5 bases and J dropped 1 base, with 13 bases sitting between them. The CDR3 runs 15 residues. In germline, CDR1 is MDHEN, CDR2 SYDVKM.

The V call is TRBV19, the J call TRBJ1-5, with D perhaps matching TRBD1 (5 bases). The CDR3 covers 14 residues. The germline V gene has CDR1 LNHDA and CDR2 SQIVND (reference sequence). V was pared by 4 bases and J by 2 bases, with 9 bases between. The CDR3, as DNA: TGTGCCAGTAGTACCTGGGACGGCAATCAGCCCCAGCATTTT. The encoded protein is CASSTWDGNQPQHF.

This clone was seen many times. The V call is TRBV5-1, the J call TRBJ2-5; the match to TRBD2 covers 13 bases. Germline assignment: CDR1 SGHRS and CDR2 YFSETQ. V was clipped by 5 bases and J by 2 bases; unmatched bases: 0. The CDR3 runs to 14 residues. CDR3 DNA: TGCGCCAGCAGGGGACTAGCGGGACAAGAGACCCAGTACTTC. Its protein product is CASRGLAGQETQYF.

This clone was counted a few times. The V and J genes are TRBV10-3 and TRBJ1-1; D is possibly TRBD1 (6 bases). Germline V gene data show CDR1 as ENHRY and CDR2 as SYGVKD. Trimming took off 4 bases at V and 7 bases at J, with 13 bases between the two ends. This CDR3 is built from 13 residues. In DNA form, the CDR3 reads TGTGCCATCAGTGCGGGGAGACAGGATGAAGCTTTCTTT. This sequence encodes CAISAGRQDEAFF.

This clone has a single count. The J gene is TRBJ2-7, the V gene TRBV7-2; 10 bases map to TRBD2. The CDR3 is 19 amino acids. The ends lost 0 bases at V and 3 bases at J; junction bases unmatched: 14. Germline V gene lookup returns CDR1 SGHTA and CDR2 FQGNSA. As DNA, the CDR3 is TGTGCCAGCAGCTTAGCTTTAGGGGCTAGCGGGAGCCGAGTCTACGAGCAGTACTTC. The encoded protein is CASSLALGASGSRVYEQYF.

This clone has more than one count but fewer than ten. The rearrangement uses TRBV30 and TRBJ1-2, with D perhaps matching TRBD1 (5 bases). The CDR3 consists of 11 residues. Germline V lookup: CDR1 GTSNPN, CDR2 SVGIG (reference sequence). Between the trimmed V and J ends, which lost 2 bases and 8 bases, there was a span of 9 bases. The CDR3 region has the DNA TGTGCCTGGAGTCCGGGGGACGGCTACACCTTC. Its translation: CAWSPGDGYTF.

This clone was seen only a few times. This CDR3 is CASSPRQGRTEAFF. CDR3 in DNA: TGCGCCAGCAGTCCTCGACAGGGAAGGACTGAAGCTTTCTTT. J is TRBJ1-1 and V is TRBV10-1, with 7 bases that match TRBD1. Germline loops: CDR1 WNHNN, CDR2 SYGVQD (reference sequence). CDR3 length: 14 residues. J gave up 5 bases and V 5 bases, and 8 bases lay outside the gene matches.

The chain employs TRBV14 and TRBJ2-1; 9 bases match TRBD1. Trimming took 2 bases from V and 4 from J; bases not matched to a gene: 12. Per germline, CDR1 SGHDN and CDR2 FVKESK. The CDR3 sequence is 18 residues long. DNA for the CDR3: TGTGCCAGCAGCCAATCCGGGACAGGGTTATTTGGGTACAATGAGCAGTTCTTC. The encoded protein is CASSQSGTGLFGYNEQFF. Variable domain in full (rest from reference TRBV14 and TRBJ2-1): EAGVTQFPSHSVIEKGQTVTLRCDPISGHDNLYWYRRVMGKEIKFLLHFVKESKQDESGMPNNRFLAERTGGTYSTLKVQPAELEDSGVYFCASSQSGTGLFGYNEQFFGPGTRLTVL.

This chain links TRBV25-1 with TRBJ2-1, with 13 bases identical to TRBD2. Unmatched junction bases numbered 11, after V lost 2 bases and J lost 7 bases. The CDR3 spans 18 residues. Germline V CDR1 and CDR2: MGHDK, SYGVNS. The CDR3 is CASSELLEGLAGVNEQFF. DNA for the CDR3: TGTGCCAGCAGTGAACTACTCGAAGGACTAGCGGGAGTTAATGAGCAGTTCTTC.

The CDR3 spells CASSQSGLYGEKLFF. As DNA, the CDR3 is TGCGCCAGCAGCCAGTCGGGACTCTATGGTGAAAAACTGTTTTTT. The chain employs TRBV4-1 and TRBJ1-4; D is possibly TRBD1 (5 bases). The length of the CDR3 is 15 residues. Deletions cut 3 bases from V and 7 bases from J, with 15 bases between. Germline V gives CDR1 MGHRA, CDR2 YSYEKL.